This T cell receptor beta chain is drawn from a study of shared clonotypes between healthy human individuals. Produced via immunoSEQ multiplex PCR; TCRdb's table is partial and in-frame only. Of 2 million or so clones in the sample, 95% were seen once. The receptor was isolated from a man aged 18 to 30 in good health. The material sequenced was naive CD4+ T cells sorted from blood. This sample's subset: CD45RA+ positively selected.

The CDR3 region has the DNA TGTGCCAGCAGTGGACAGGGGTTTGGCTATGGCTACACCTTC. Its translation: CASSGQGFGYGYTF. The genes are TRBV28 and TRBJ1-2; 9 positions match TRBD1. This CDR3 contains 14 residues. With V trimmed by 5 bases and J by 4 bases, 5 bases remained unmatched. Germline CDR1 reads MDHEN; CDR2 reads SYDVKM.